A single sample is the source of the 27 T cell receptor beta chains below, sequenced in a study of blood T cell repertoires in COVID-19 (dated by TCRdb to the early 2020s). The library came from the immunoSEQ multiplex PCR assay. The immuneACCESS repertoire file appears here via TCRdb, limited to in-frame rearrangements. These files lack a portion of the clones; in checked studies, under half of the deficit traces to unresolved V genes, and the cause of the others is not known. This sample is represented by roughly 130,000 clones; 80% of them were singletons. Jointly, the top ten make up under 2.5% of the sample. The specimen sequenced was peripheral blood. The origin of the receptors is a man between 65 and 80 years old with acute or convalescent COVID-19.

V usage is TRBV3-1 (or the pseudogene TRBV3-2) and J usage is TRBJ1-6, with 8 bases identical to TRBD1. The CDR3 sequence is 15 residues long. J was trimmed by 7 bases and V by 1 base; bases with no gene match: 3. Germline CDR1 is LGHDT and CDR2 is YNNKEL (reference sequence). CDR3 nucleotide sequence: TGTGCCAGCAGCCAAGGGGACAGGAGAAATTCACCCCTCCACTTT. Translated: CASSQGDRRNSPLHF.

The count of this clone is one. The chain has TRBV9 and TRBJ2-5; TRBD2 matches at 8 bases. The CDR3 length is 14 residues. V lost 0 bases and J lost 4; bases outside the gene matches: 2. In germline, CDR1 is SGDLS, CDR2 YYNGEE. The CDR3, as DNA: TGTGCCAGCAGCGTAGCCAGCGGGGGAGAGACCCAGTACTTC. Its translation is CASSVASGGETQYF.

The chain recombines TRBV5-6 with TRBJ1-4; TRBD1 is a possible D gene (6 bases). Germline values: CDR1 SGHDT, CDR2 YYEEEE. This CDR3 spans 14 amino acids. Deletions cut 5 bases from V and 3 bases from J, with 11 bases between. This chain's CDR3 is CASSLRGSNEKLFF. The CDR3 DNA sequence: TGTGCCAGCAGTCTAAGGGGGTCTAATGAAAAACTGTTTTTT.

The DNA of the CDR3 is TGTGCCAGCAAGGGACAGGTGAACACTGAAGCTTTCTTT. Translated, it gives CASKGQVNTEAFF. J is TRBJ1-1 and V is TRBV3-1 (or the pseudogene TRBV3-2); 8 nucleotides match TRBD1. The junction had 1 base not matched to a gene; V was cut back by 7 bases and J by 0 bases. CDR1 and CDR2 (germline): LGHDT, YNNKEL (reference sequence). This CDR3 comprises 13 residues.

This clone was seen once. This chain connects TRBV19 to TRBJ1-2, with 10 bases fitting TRBD1. There are 14 residues in the CDR3. V gave up 7 bases and J gave up 4 bases; unmatched junction bases: 6. The germline V gene encodes CDR1 LNHDA and CDR2 SQIVND (reference sequence). DNA for the CDR3: TGTGCCAGTAATCCGGGACAGGGGCCCTATGGCTACACCTTC. This translates into CASNPGQGPYGYTF.

The V gene is TRBV7-9, the J gene TRBJ1-2; D call uncertain. CDR1 and CDR2 from the germline V gene are SEHNR and FQNEAQ (reference sequence). Between the trimmed V and J ends, which lost 2 bases and 9 bases, there was a span of 13 bases. The CDR3 sequence is 13 residues long. The CDR3 loop reads CASSLIQSNSYTF. The CDR3 DNA reads TGTGCCAGCAGCTTAATACAGAGCAATAGCTACACCTTC.

The CDR3 spells CASSLRTGQGYNEQFF. CDR3 DNA sequence: TGTGCCAGCAGCCTACGGACAGGTCAGGGGTACAATGAGCAGTTCTTC. The chain uses TRBV4-2 and TRBJ2-1; TRBD1 matches at 7 bases. In germline, CDR1 is LGHNA, CDR2 YNFKEQ. With V trimmed by 4 bases and J by 4 bases, 10 bases remained unmatched. CDR3 size: 16 residues.

Remarks on this clone: In the same sample, other DNA sequences code for this CDR3. The V gene is TRBV27, the J gene TRBJ2-7; D remains unclear. CDR3 size: 13 residues. Germline lookup yields CDR1 MNHEY and CDR2 SMNVEV (reference sequence). Trimming shortened V by 4 bases and J by 0 bases, and 7 bases separated the two germline ends. The CDR3 here is CASSYRDSYEQYF. For the CDR3, the DNA is TGTGCCAGCAGTTACAGAGACTCCTACGAGCAGTACTTC.

This sequence joins TRBV7-9 and TRBJ2-5; D is undetermined. Trimming cost V 0 bases and J 4 bases, with 9 bases left between them. CDR1 and CDR2 (germline): SEHNR, FQNEAQ (reference sequence). The CDR3 covers 14 residues. The CDR3 is CASSLAAPRETQYF. The CDR3, as DNA: TGTGCCAGCAGCTTAGCCGCACCGCGAGAGACCCAGTACTTC.

The J gene is TRBJ1-1, the V gene TRBV2; D not resolved. This CDR3 is built from 14 residues. Trimming left V 4 bases short and J 0 bases short, with 9 bases between. The V gene's germline CDR1 is SNHLY and CDR2 FYNNEI. The CDR3 nucleotides are TGTGCCAGCAGTGTAGCCAGGATGAACACTGAAGCTTTCTTT. Encoded protein: CASSVARMNTEAFF.

The V call is TRBV5-1, the J call TRBJ2-5; the D is unclear. Germline V gene sequence: CDR1 SGHRS, CDR2 YFSETQ. Trimming pared 4 bases from V and 0 bases from J, leaving 4 bases between. There are 12 residues in the CDR3. The CDR3, as DNA: TGCGCCAGCAGCCAAAACCAAGAGACCCAGTACTTC. Translating it yields CASSQNQETQYF.

The CDR3, as DNA: TGTGCCAGCTCTCAGGGGGCGATCACCGGGGAGCTGTTTTTT. It is translated as CASSQGAITGELFF. The chain links TRBV5-4 to TRBJ2-2, with TRBD1 matching over 8 bases. Germline lookup yields CDR1 SGHNT and CDR2 YYREEE (reference sequence). The V and J ends lost 7 bases and 4 bases, in that order; junction bases with no gene match: 6. This CDR3 has 14 amino acids.

Only a few counts were recorded for this clone. The V gene is TRBV6-6, the J gene TRBJ1-2, with TRBD1 matching 8 bases. This CDR3 contains 15 residues. Trimming took 5 bases from V and 4 from J; bases not matched to a gene: 9. Germline CDR1 reads MNHNY; CDR2 reads SVGAGI (reference sequence). The CDR3: CASSNRQGKGYGYTF. CDR3 DNA: TGTGCCAGCAGTAACCGACAGGGGAAGGGCTATGGCTACACCTTC.

The chain carries TRBV15 and TRBJ2-7; no definite D call. The CDR3 has 12 amino acids. Trimming stripped 5 bases from V and 2 bases from J, with 7 bases between. Germline lookup yields CDR1 LNHNV and CDR2 YYDKDF (reference sequence). The DNA for the CDR3 is TGTGCCACCAGCCTCGGTCCCTACGAGCAGTACTTC. It yields the protein CATSLGPYEQYF.

This clone has at least ten counts. The rearrangement uses TRBV5-4 and TRBJ2-3; 7 bases fit TRBD1. The CDR3 has 13 amino acids. V lost 7 bases and J lost 1; bases outside the gene matches: 3. The V gene's germline CDR1 is SGHNT and CDR2 YYREEE (reference sequence). The chain's CDR3 is CASARGRTDTQYF. The CDR3 DNA reads TGTGCCAGCGCGAGGGGGCGCACAGATACGCAGTATTTT.

The rearrangement links TRBV6-6 to TRBJ2-7, with 7 bases identical to TRBD1. Losses at the gene ends were 2 bases for V and 2 bases for J; bases not matched to a gene: 6. The length of the CDR3 is 15 residues. The germline V gene has CDR1 MNHNY and CDR2 SVGAGI (reference sequence). CDR3 residues: CASSYPGQQTYEQYF. Here the CDR3 DNA reads TGTGCCAGCAGTTACCCGGGACAGCAGACCTACGAGCAGTACTTC.

This clone was detected only a few times. The CDR3 DNA reads as TGTGCCAGCAGCGTAGACTCACAGCCGGATTCACCCCTCCACTTT. Its translation: CASSVDSQPDSPLHF. The chain carries TRBV9 and TRBJ1-6; D remains ambiguous. From germline, CDR1 is SGDLS and CDR2 YYNGEE. V was pared by 0 bases and J by 8 bases, with 12 bases between. This CDR3 spans 15 amino acids.

This chain uses TRBV11-2 with TRBJ2-7; D is possibly TRBD1 (5 bases). The germline V gene encodes CDR1 SGHAT and CDR2 FQNNGV. This CDR3 has 13 residues. Trimming removed 8 bases at V and 0 bases at J, with 11 bases between. DNA for the CDR3: TGTGCCAGCGCGGACACCCGCTCCTACGAGCAGTACTTC. Protein product: CASADTRSYEQYF.

The V call is TRBV5-1, the J call TRBJ2-2; D unclear. CDR3 size: 15 residues. Germline V gene lookup returns CDR1 SGHRS and CDR2 YFSETQ. V was shortened by 4 bases and J by 4 bases, with 14 bases between the two germline ends. The CDR3 spells CASSPSALSTGELFF. DNA of the CDR3: TGCGCCAGCAGCCCTTCAGCGCTTTCCACCGGGGAGCTGTTTTTT.

A single count supports this clone. The gene calls are TRBV10-3 and TRBJ1-4; 8 bases map to TRBD1. Germline CDR1 ENHRY, CDR2 SYGVKD. V lost 4 bases, J lost 6 bases, and 4 bases stayed unmatched. The CDR3 is 14 residues long. The DNA for the CDR3 is TGTGCCATCAGTGGGACAGGGAGGGATGAAAAACTGTTTTTT. It specifies CAISGTGRDEKLFF.

The chain joins TRBV11-2 to TRBJ2-3; weak D call: TRBD2 (6 bases). The CDR3 totals 12 residues. The germline V gene has CDR1 SGHAT and CDR2 FQNNGV. V dropped 5 bases and J dropped 6 bases, with 9 bases sitting between them. This CDR3 is CASSPGADTQYF. The CDR3, as DNA: TGTGCCAGCAGCCCGGGAGCGGATACGCAGTATTTT.

This chain joins TRBV2 and TRBJ2-7; 9 bases align to TRBD1. Looked up from germline, CDR1 is SNHLY and CDR2 is FYNNEI. The CDR3 is 15 residues long. V lost 6 bases to trimming and J lost 9 bases; unmatched junction nucleotides: 15. The CDR3 nucleotides are TGTGCCAGCAGCTTCTCTTCGACCGGGACAGGGTCGCAGTACTTC. Its protein product is CASSFSSTGTGSQYF.

The chain uses TRBV20-1 and TRBJ1-2, with TRBD1 matching 7 bases. The CDR3 has 13 residues. Germline CDR1 DFQATT, CDR2 SNEGSKA (reference sequence). The trim removed 3 bases at V and 5 bases at J, leaving 6 bases unmatched. The CDR3 DNA reads TGCAGTGCTAGTCTCGGGACAGCTTATGGCTACACCTTC. As protein: CSASLGTAYGYTF.

The chain combines TRBV15 with TRBJ2-3, with 8 bases fitting TRBD2. Germline CDR1 reads LNHNV; CDR2 reads YYDKDF (reference sequence). CDR3 length: 20 amino acids. V shed 0 bases and J 1 base; nucleotides not matched to a gene: 15. CDR3 sequence reads: CATSRDGGGGQIRGTDTQYF. The CDR3 DNA sequence: TGTGCCACCAGCAGAGATGGTGGCGGGGGGCAAATTAGGGGCACAGATACGCAGTATTTT.

This rearrangement joins TRBV20-1 to TRBJ1-1; the D is unclear. Germline V lookup: CDR1 DFQATT, CDR2 SNEGSKA (reference sequence). Trimming cost V 2 bases and J 8 bases, with 9 bases left between them. This CDR3 region has 11 residues. This CDR3 reads CSARPGSEAFF. CDR3 DNA sequence: TGCAGTGCTAGACCGGGAAGCGAAGCTTTCTTT.

The chain employs TRBV5-1 and TRBJ2-7, with D unresolved. The CDR3 has 14 residues. Trimming cost V 1 base and J 2 bases, with 10 bases left between them. Germline CDR1 is SGHRS and CDR2 is YFSETQ. The CDR3 nucleotides read TGCGCCAGCAGCTTGCGGTCAGGCCCCTACGAGCAGTACTTC. It translates to CASSLRSGPYEQYF.

The chain links TRBV5-1 to TRBJ2-5; TRBD2 matches 8 bases. The germline V gene encodes CDR1 SGHRS and CDR2 YFSETQ. The J segment lost 3 bases and the V segment lost 2 bases, leaving 6 bases of the junction unmatched. There are 15 residues in the CDR3. In DNA, the CDR3 is TGCGCCAGCAGCTTCGGGGGGGCAAGGGAAGAGACCCAGTACTTC. Amino acid sequence: CASSFGGAREETQYF.